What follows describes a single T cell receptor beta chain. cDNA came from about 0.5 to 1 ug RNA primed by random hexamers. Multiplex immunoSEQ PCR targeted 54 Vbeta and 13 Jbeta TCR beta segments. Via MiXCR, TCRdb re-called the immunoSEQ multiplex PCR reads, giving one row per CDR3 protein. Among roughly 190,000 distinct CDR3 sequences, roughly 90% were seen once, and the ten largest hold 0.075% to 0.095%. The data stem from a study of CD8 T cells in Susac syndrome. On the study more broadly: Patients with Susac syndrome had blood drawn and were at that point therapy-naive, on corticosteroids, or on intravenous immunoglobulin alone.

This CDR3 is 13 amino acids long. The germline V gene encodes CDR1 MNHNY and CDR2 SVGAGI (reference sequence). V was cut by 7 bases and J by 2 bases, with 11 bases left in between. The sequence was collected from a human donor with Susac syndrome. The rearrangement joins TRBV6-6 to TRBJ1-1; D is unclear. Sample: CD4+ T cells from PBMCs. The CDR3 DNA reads TGTGCCAGCACGACACCTCCAAACACTGAAGCTTTCTTT. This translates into CASTTPPNTEAFF.